This T cell receptor beta chain originates from a study of T cells in Graves' hyperthyroidism and ophthalmopathy. About the research overall: At initial diagnosis, before any treatment had begun, peripheral blood was obtained. General observations from the study: The model predicted ophthalmopathy a median around six months before onset. Within blood appeared most thyroid clonotypes that had expanded above 0.001.

Turning to this clonotype: What it binds is unknown.

CDR1 and CDR2 from the germline V gene are SQVTM and ANQGSEA. The CDR3 totals 12 residues. The ends lost 7 bases at V and 9 bases at J; junction bases unmatched: 7. Amplified regions were TCR beta CDR3 sequences from RNA transcripts. First-round RT-PCR of the TCR CDR3 relied on the HTBI primer set. MiXCR, run by TCRdb on the multiplex PCR reads, gives a single entry per CDR3 protein. Of about 350,000 distinct CDR3 sequences listed, about 15% are singletons. Orbital computed tomography, thyroid ultrasound, serum thyroxine and TRAb, and clinical symptoms together informed the diagnoses. This TCR derives from a woman in her fifties or sixties with Graves' ophthalmopathy. Sequenced: blood. The genes are TRBV29-1 and TRBJ1-5, with 9 bases fitting TRBD1. In DNA form, the CDR3 reads TGCAGCGGAGGGGACAGGGCGGGGCCCCAGCATTTT. This gives the protein CSGGDRAGPQHF.